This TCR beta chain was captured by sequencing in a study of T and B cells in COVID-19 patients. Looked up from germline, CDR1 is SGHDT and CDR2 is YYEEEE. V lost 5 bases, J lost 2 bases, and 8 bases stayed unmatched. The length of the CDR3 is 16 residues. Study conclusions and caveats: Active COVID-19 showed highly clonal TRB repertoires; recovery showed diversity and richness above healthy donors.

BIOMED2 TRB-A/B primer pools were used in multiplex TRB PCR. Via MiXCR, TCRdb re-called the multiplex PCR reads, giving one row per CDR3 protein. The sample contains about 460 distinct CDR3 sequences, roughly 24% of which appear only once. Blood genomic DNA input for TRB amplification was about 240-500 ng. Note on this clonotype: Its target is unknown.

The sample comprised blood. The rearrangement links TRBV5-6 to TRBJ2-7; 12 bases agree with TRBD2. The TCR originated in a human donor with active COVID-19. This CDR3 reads CASRLGLAGVTYEQYF. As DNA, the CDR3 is TGTGCCAGCAGGCTGGGACTAGCGGGCGTCACCTACGAGCAGTACTTC.